This T cell receptor (beta chain) was identified during a study of blood T cell repertoires in COVID-19. Study details: PBMCs, B-cell-depleted T cells, or T cells were the source of the cDNA or gDNA that made up the material.

This clone was counted between two and nine times. Profiling relied on immunoSEQ multiplex PCR, and the TCRdb table lists in-frame clones only, not all of them. The sample yields 130,000 to 150,000 clones, 70% to 85% seen once. CDR1 and CDR2 from the germline V gene are SGHTA and FQGNSA. Trimming removed 2 bases at V and 3 bases at J, with 17 bases between. The CDR3 has 17 residues. This chain links TRBV7-2 with TRBJ1-3, with a possible D match to TRBD1 (6 bases). The origin of this receptor is a man in his 60s with active or convalescent COVID-19. The sequencing input was peripheral blood. The CDR3 reads CASSLRSLGAYGNTIYF. The CDR3 DNA follows: TGTGCCAGCAGCTTACGATCACTGGGGGCGTATGGAAACACCATATATTTT.